These 21 T cell receptor beta chains came from one sample sequenced in a study of blood T cells in healthy people across ages. It was with a sample-barcoded 5' primer and a J-beta primer mix that a second PCR of about 6 to 12 cycles was run. A single record per CDR3 protein comes from TCRdb applying MiXCR to the 5' RACE reads. There are 1.5 million to 2 million distinct CDR3 sequences in the sample; approximately 28% occur only once, and roughly 8.2% lies in the top ten. What was sequenced was blood. These receptors were collected from a woman younger than 45 in good health.

This clonotype came up a few times. CDR3 DNA: TGTGCTAGTGGTGTAAACCGGGCACCCGAGCAGTACTTC. This translates into CASGVNRAPEQYF. The V and J genes are TRBV12-5 and TRBJ2-7; D gene unclear. The length of the CDR3 is 13 residues. Trimming removed 5 bases from V and 6 bases from J, with 14 bases in between. Germline CDR1 reads LGHNT; CDR2 reads FRNRAP.

This clonotype was observed a handful of times. The rearrangement links TRBV24-1 to TRBJ2-4, with TRBD2 matching 10 bases. CDR3 size: 13 residues. V dropped 6 bases and J dropped 8; count of bases not matched to a gene: 3. Germline CDR1 reads KGHDR; CDR2 reads SFDVKD. The CDR3 sequence: CATSSGRGDIQYF. In nucleotides, the CDR3 is TGTGCCACCAGTAGCGGGAGGGGAGACATTCAGTACTTC.

The chain combines TRBV11-2 with TRBJ2-7, with 11 bases identical to TRBD1. CDR1 and CDR2 (germline): SGHAT, FQNNGV. V shed 7 bases, J shed 5 bases, and the junction held 13 bases outside the gene matches. The CDR3 length is 16 residues. The CDR3 protein is CASTIQTGTGGNEQYF. The CDR3 nucleotides read TGTGCCAGCACCATTCAGACCGGGACAGGGGGGAACGAGCAGTACTTC.

This clonotype came up a few times. The V gene is TRBV7-8, the J gene TRBJ2-5; perhaps TRBD2 as D (5 bases). CDR3 length: 14 residues. Germline V CDR1 and CDR2: SGHVS, FQNEAQ. Trimming pared 4 bases from V and 4 bases from J, leaving 13 bases between. CDR3 amino acids: CASSYGPAGETQYF. The CDR3 DNA reads as TGTGCCAGCAGCTACGGGCCGGCGGGAGAGACCCAGTACTTC.

This clonotype was picked up many times. The J gene is TRBJ1-5, the V gene TRBV6-6; weak D call: TRBD1 (5 bases). The CDR3 is made up of 14 amino acids. The germline CDR1 and CDR2 sequences are MNHNY and SVGAGI (reference sequence). Trimming removed 8 bases from V and 0 bases from J, with 11 bases in between. The CDR3 loop is CASRPQGSNQPQHF. The CDR3, as DNA: TGTGCCAGCCGACCCCAGGGTAGCAATCAGCCCCAGCATTTT.

The genes are TRBV20-1 and TRBJ2-1, with D perhaps being TRBD1 or TRBD2 (7 bases each). Germline V gives CDR1 DFQATT, CDR2 SNEGSKA (reference sequence). V lost 0 bases and J 3 bases, leaving 15 bases between the germline ends. This CDR3 region has 16 residues. The CDR3 coding sequence is TGCAGTGCTAGAGACCCAGGGGGGGCCCTCTACAATGAGCAGTTCTTC. The encoded protein is CSARDPGGALYNEQFF.

Only a few counts were recorded for this clonotype. The J gene is TRBJ1-5, the V gene TRBV6-5; D is perhaps TRBD1 (6 bases). The germline V and J ends were trimmed by 5 bases and 6 bases, with 14 bases remaining between them. CDR1 is MNHEY and CDR2 is SVGAGI in the germline V gene. The CDR3 runs 14 residues. CDR3 in DNA: TGTGCCAGCAGTCCGAACAGGGCGGGTCAGCCCCAGCATTTT. Translating it yields CASSPNRAGQPQHF.

In its sample, this clonotype was seen many times. This chain links TRBV4-1 with TRBJ2-7, with 9 bases matching TRBD1. The CDR3 has 17 amino acids. The junction had 7 bases not matched to a gene; V was cut back by 0 bases and J by 1 base. Per germline, CDR1 MGHRA and CDR2 YSYEKL. The CDR3: CASSQDIIGQGSYEQYF. CDR3 coding DNA: TGCGCCAGCAGCCAAGATATAATCGGACAGGGGTCCTACGAGCAGTACTTC.

V gene TRBV12-3 or TRBV12-4 combines with J gene TRBJ2-7; TRBD2 agrees at 12 bases. The CDR3 contains 17 residues. Losses at the gene ends were 0 bases for V and 7 bases for J; bases not matched to a gene: 10. CDR3 DNA: TGTGCCAGCAGTTTAGCGGTCCTAGCGGGAGGGCTGCATGAGCAGTACTTC. It is translated as CASSLAVLAGGLHEQYF.

The rearrangement links TRBV7-2 to TRBJ1-6, with a possible D match to TRBD1 (5 bases). The germline V gene has CDR1 SGHTA and CDR2 FQGNSA. The CDR3 loop spans 13 amino acids. V lost 7 bases to trimming and J lost 9 bases, with 13 bases between them. Here the CDR3 DNA reads TGTGCCAGCAATCGGGGGGGAGGTTCACCCCTCCACTTT. This codes for CASNRGGGSPLHF.

Comments on this clonotype: At one of its ends the junction is not consistent with the germline gene, which may arise from a read error. This chain uses TRBV10-3 with TRBJ2-7; perhaps TRBD1 as D (6 bases). CDR1 is ENHRY, CDR2 SYGVKD, per germline. This CDR3 is 16 amino acids long. CDR3 DNA sequence: TGTGCCATCAGTGAGTTGAACAGGGAGCTGGTCTACAAGCAGTACTTC. Amino acids: CAISELNRELVYKQYF.

This clonotype was counted many times. This rearrangement joins TRBV5-1 to TRBJ2-6; D unclear. CDR1 and CDR2 (germline): SGHRS, YFSETQ. The germline V and J ends were trimmed by 3 bases and 2 bases, with 9 bases remaining between them. The length of the CDR3 is 15 residues. DNA of the CDR3: TGCGCCAGCAGCTCCGGGTGGGCTGGGGCCAACGTCCTGACTTTC. This sequence encodes CASSSGWAGANVLTF.

The CDR3 loop is CSVGGTAPQQTQYF. Here the CDR3 DNA reads TGCAGCGTTGGTGGGACCGCACCGCAGCAGACCCAGTACTTC. The rearrangement uses TRBV29-1 and TRBJ2-5; D may be TRBD1 or TRBD2 (5 bases each). V lost 4 bases, J lost 6 bases, and 18 bases lay in between. Germline-derived CDR1 and CDR2 are SQVTM and ANQGSEA. This CDR3 contains 14 residues.

V usage is TRBV20-1 and J usage is TRBJ2-7; D not resolved. Germline lookup yields CDR1 DFQATT and CDR2 SNEGSKA (reference sequence). The V gene lost 7 bases and the J gene lost 7 bases, with 23 bases spanning the gap. This CDR3 is built from 14 residues. The CDR3 protein is CSVILCRLWVEQYF. CDR3 in DNA: TGCAGTGTTATCCTATGCCGTCTCTGGGTTGAGCAGTACTTC.

The chain carries TRBV12-3 or TRBV12-4 and TRBJ2-5; 8 bases fit TRBD1. The V and J ends lost 0 bases and 11 bases, in that order; junction bases with no gene match: 8. The CDR3 consists of 14 residues. Here the CDR3 DNA reads TGTGCCAGCAGTTTAGCGGGACAGGTGGAAACTCAGTACTTC. Its translation: CASSLAGQVETQYF.

The table lists this clonotype with a few counts. The chain carries TRBV5-6 and TRBJ1-1, with no clear D. Germline V gives CDR1 SGHDT, CDR2 YYEEEE. The CDR3 contains 14 residues. V gave up 3 bases and J gave up 2 bases, with 11 bases separating them. The CDR3 is CASSWPSSNTEAFF. CDR3 coding DNA: TGTGCCAGCAGCTGGCCTTCGTCCAACACTGAAGCTTTCTTT.

This chain joins TRBV3-1 and TRBJ2-3; D uncertain. CDR3 length: 13 amino acids. Trimming removed 0 bases from V and 2 bases from J, with 3 bases in between. Germline CDR1 LGHDT, CDR2 YNNKEL (reference sequence). The CDR3 protein is CASSQDNTDTQYF. CDR3 DNA sequence: TGTGCCAGCAGCCAAGACAACACAGATACGCAGTATTTT.

The rearrangement uses TRBV19 and TRBJ2-1; possible D gene TRBD1, 5 bases. V lost 5 bases, J lost 0 bases, and 11 bases lay in between. The CDR3 runs 15 residues. The V gene's germline CDR1 is LNHDA and CDR2 SQIVND (reference sequence). In DNA form, the CDR3 reads TGTGCCAGTAGTCCACGCAGGGTCTCCTACAATGAGCAGTTCTTC. This translates into CASSPRRVSYNEQFF.

This clonotype appeared a few times. The V and J genes are TRBV15 and TRBJ2-1; 8 nucleotides agree with TRBD2. This CDR3 contains 15 residues. CDR1 LNHNV and CDR2 YYDKDF come from the germline V gene (reference sequence). J was trimmed by 7 bases and V by 0 bases; bases with no gene match: 5. CDR3 in amino acids: CATSRDGLAPNEQFF. The CDR3 bases are TGTGCCACCAGCAGAGACGGACTAGCACCGAATGAGCAGTTCTTC.

The chain uses TRBV20-1 and TRBJ2-3; D not certain. CDR1 is DFQATT, CDR2 SNEGSKA, per germline (reference sequence). Trimming left V 5 bases short and J 6 bases short, with 15 bases between. The CDR3 sequence is 13 residues long. CDR3 bases: TGCAGTGCTTTTTTACCGACGGTGGATACGCAGTATTTT. Translation: CSAFLPTVDTQYF.

The chain links TRBV29-1 to TRBJ1-5, with D possibly TRBD1 on 6 matching bases. Germline lookup yields CDR1 SQVTM and CDR2 ANQGSEA. V dropped 6 bases and J dropped 3 bases, with 12 bases sitting between them. The CDR3 has 13 amino acids. Here the CDR3 DNA reads TGCAGCGTGCAAGGGGGATTCAATCAGCCCCAGCATTTT. This encodes CSVQGGFNQPQHF.